The table lists the clone carrying this T cell receptor (beta chain) with a few counts. The antigen is unknown. Time point of the sample: persistent/refractory GD, antithyroid drugs over 5 years with positive TRAb. Isolated PBMC RNA provided the starting material for the TCR library. Blood from the periphery, around 9 milliliters in all, was drawn into EDTA tubes. The data derive from a study of regulatory T cells in long-lasting Graves disease. Study results and caveats: Those with persistent Graves' had less TCR diversity than newly diagnosed patients.

TCR beta libraries were built with iRepertoire HTBI primers and Arm-PCR of CDR3 regions. TCRdb recomputed calls from the multiplex PCR reads with MiXCR, one row per CDR3 protein. The sample lists a few hundred thousand distinct CDR3 sequences, roughly 25% seen once, with 25% to 35% in the top ten. The TCR comes from a middle-aged woman with Graves disease. This sample comprised peripheral blood mononuclear cells (PBMCs), obtained when the disease was refractory, from a patient treated with antithyroid drugs.

CDR3 in DNA: TGTGCCATCAGTGCGCCCCAGGAGGGCACAGATACGCAGTATTTT. Translated: CAISAPQEGTDTQYF. The rearrangement links TRBV10-3 to TRBJ2-3, with D perhaps TRBD2 (5 bases). V gave up 4 bases and J gave up 1 base, with 12 bases separating them. The CDR3 length is 15 residues. The germline CDR1 and CDR2 sequences are ENHRY and SYGVKD.